The 32 T cell receptor beta chains reported below all come from one sample, sequenced in a study of blood T cells in healthy people across ages. A J-beta primer mix and a sample-barcoded 5' primer were used in a second PCR of about 7 to 12 cycles. A single record per CDR3 protein comes from TCRdb applying MiXCR to the 5' RACE reads. There are approximately 900,000 distinct CDR3 sequences in the sample; under 35% occur only once, and about a tenth lies in the top ten. These same data were also listed under a study on T cells of mothers and their children.

The specimen sequenced was blood. The receptors here all came from a woman in her 40s in good health.

The rearrangement links TRBV7-9 to TRBJ2-7; D call uncertain. Germline V gene data show CDR1 as SEHNR and CDR2 as FQNEAQ (reference sequence). V dropped 2 bases and J dropped 7 bases, with 15 bases sitting between them. The CDR3 is made up of 14 amino acids. The CDR3 loop reads CASSLYTMGPEQYF. For the CDR3, the DNA is TGTGCCAGCAGCTTATATACAATGGGTCCAGAGCAGTACTTC.

The chain employs TRBV5-1 and TRBJ1-1; TRBD1 might be the D (6 bases). V lost 4 bases and J lost 5, with 18 bases in between. This CDR3 is 15 amino acids long. The germline V gene encodes CDR1 SGHRS and CDR2 YFSETQ. DNA of the CDR3: TGCGCCAGCAGCCAAAACAGGGTTTCGGGAACTGAAGCTTTCTTT. Protein: CASSQNRVSGTEAFF. The whole variable domain, remainder taken from reference TRBV5-1 and TRBJ1-1, is KAGVTQTPRYLIKTRGQQVTLSCSPISGHRSVSWYQQTPGQGLQFLFEYFSETQRNKGNFPGRFSGRQFSNSRSEMNVSTLELGDSALYLCASSQNRVSGTEAFFGQGTRLTVV.

This clonotype has only a few counts. The chain carries TRBV4-1 and TRBJ2-3, with a weak D call TRBD1 (6 bases). V lost 0 bases and J lost 3, with 10 bases in between. Germline values: CDR1 MGHRA, CDR2 YSYEKL. There are 15 residues in the CDR3. Written as DNA, the CDR3 is TGCGCCAGCAGCCAAGAACAGGGCGGGACAGATACGCAGTATTTT. The encoded protein is CASSQEQGGTDTQYF.

A few counts support this clonotype. The chain uses TRBV12-3 or TRBV12-4 and TRBJ1-5; D remains unclear. V was shortened by 7 bases and J by 7 bases, with 23 bases between the two germline ends. CDR3 length: 16 residues. CDR3 protein: CASTGSPGPKEQPQHF. The CDR3 nucleotides read TGTGCCAGCACCGGTAGCCCGGGTCCCAAGGAACAGCCCCAGCATTTT.

This clonotype has just a few counts. This chain connects TRBV20-1 to TRBJ1-2; tentatively, D is TRBD1 (6 bases). Trimming left V 6 bases short and J 6 bases short, with 20 bases between. The CDR3 has 14 residues. In germline, CDR1 is DFQATT, CDR2 SNEGSKA (reference sequence). CDR3 bases: TGCAGTGCCTCTGACGTTAACAGGGATCATGGCTACACCTTC. Translated: CSASDVNRDHGYTF.

This sequence joins TRBV2 and TRBJ2-1; D perhaps matches TRBD2 (5 bases). This CDR3 comprises 15 residues. V lost 4 bases and J 3 bases, leaving 13 bases between the germline ends. Germline V gene lookup returns CDR1 SNHLY and CDR2 FYNNEI. The CDR3 coding sequence is TGTGCCAGCAGTGGAGGTCGGGGAAACTACAATGAGCAGTTCTTC. Its protein product is CASSGGRGNYNEQFF. The entire variable domain, with the rest obtained from reference TRBV2 and TRBJ2-1, is as follows: EPEVTQTPSHQVTQMGQEVILRCVPISNHLYFYWYRQILGQKVEFLVSFYNNEISEKSEIFDDQFSVERPDGSNFTLKIRSTKLEDSAMYFCASSGGRGNYNEQFFGPGTRLTVL.

A few counts support this clonotype. V gene TRBV6-5 combines with J gene TRBJ1-6; D is uncertain. Germline V gene sequence: CDR1 MNHEY, CDR2 SVGAGI. This CDR3 spans 17 amino acids. V lost 2 bases and J 0 bases, leaving 11 bases between the germline ends. The CDR3 nucleotides are TGTGCCAGCAGTTACAAGGGCCGCGGCTCCTATAATTCACCCCTCCACTTT. This gives the protein CASSYKGRGSYNSPLHF.

The V call is TRBV24-1, the J call TRBJ1-5, with a weak D call TRBD1 (6 bases). Looked up from germline, CDR1 is KGHDR and CDR2 is SFDVKD. The CDR3 has 15 amino acids. V was trimmed by 9 bases and J by 4 bases, leaving 18 bases between them. CDR3 DNA sequence: TGTGCCACCCAACGGGGGCTGGGTGAGAATCAGCCCCAGCATTTT. Its protein is CATQRGLGENQPQHF.

This sequence joins TRBV5-1 and TRBJ1-1; TRBD1 agrees at 7 bases. The CDR3 runs 13 residues. The V gene's germline CDR1 is SGHRS and CDR2 YFSETQ. V dropped 6 bases and J dropped 4; count of bases not matched to a gene: 6. CDR3 coding DNA: TGCGCCAGCACCCCGGGACAGACCACTGAAGCTTTCTTT. Translated, it gives CASTPGQTTEAFF.

The chain couples TRBV5-1 to TRBJ2-5; 7 bases align to TRBD2. The CDR3 contains 15 residues. The germline CDR1 and CDR2 sequences are SGHRS and YFSETQ. The V gene end was trimmed by 0 bases and the J gene end by 3 bases; junction bases not matched to a gene: 5. The CDR3 here is CASSLAAGREETQYF. CDR3 in DNA: TGCGCCAGCAGCTTGGCGGCGGGGAGGGAAGAGACCCAGTACTTC.

Worth noting for this clonotype: Just one base apart from a much larger clone, this may be a read error. This sequence joins TRBV29-1 and TRBJ1-2, with TRBD1 matching 9 bases. The CDR3 spans 13 residues. CDR1 SQVTM and CDR2 ANQGSEA come from the germline V gene. DNA for the CDR3: TGCGGCGCGAGGGACAGGGAAGACTATGGCTACACCTTC. It is translated as CGARDREDYGYTF.

Concerning this clonotype: A much larger clone is a single base away; this may be a read error. The rearrangement joins TRBV18 to TRBJ2-7, with 8 bases matching TRBD1. Germline CDR1 and CDR2: KGHSH and LQKENI. The trim removed 0 bases at V and 6 bases at J, leaving 4 bases unmatched. The CDR3 is 14 residues long. In DNA form, the CDR3 reads TGTGCCAGCTCACCACCCGGGACAGGTTGCGAGCAGTACTTC. It encodes CASSPPGTGCEQYF.

A word on this clonotype: This may arise from a read error, as a much more abundant clone is one base away. The rearrangement links TRBV6-2 or TRBV6-3 to TRBJ2-1, with 12 nucleotides matching TRBD2. The trim removed 6 bases at V and 6 bases at J, leaving 6 bases unmatched. Germline CDR1 is MNHEY and CDR2 is SVGEGT. This CDR3 contains 15 residues. The CDR3 region is CASRTGTSGPNEQFF. CDR3 DNA: TGTGCCAGCAGAACCGGGACTAGCGGGCCCAATGAGCAGTTCTTC.

As regards this clonotype: This sequence may be a read error, since a much larger clone differs from it by one base. The V gene is TRBV20-1, the J gene TRBJ2-5, with TRBD2 identical over 10 bases. CDR1 is DFQATT, CDR2 SNEGSKA, per germline (reference sequence). This CDR3 region has 12 residues. Trimming cost V 8 bases and J 12 bases; bases outside gene matches: 12. The CDR3 region is CSTSNRAGGKYF. CDR3 nucleotide sequence: TGCAGTACTTCGAACCGAGCGGGGGGGAAGTACTTC.

This clonotype showed up many times. This chain links TRBV12-3 or TRBV12-4 with TRBJ2-3; D not certain. The length of the CDR3 is 13 residues. Trimming shortened V by 3 bases and J by 5 bases, and 9 bases separated the two germline ends. The CDR3 DNA follows: TGTGCCAGCAGTTTGAATAGGGAAGATACGCAGTATTTT. This codes for CASSLNREDTQYF.

About this clonotype: This may come from a read error, since a much larger clone is one base off. This chain uses TRBV20-1 with TRBJ2-1; D unresolved. CDR1 is DFQATT, CDR2 SNEGSKA, per germline (reference sequence). This CDR3 has 14 amino acids. CDR3 in DNA: TGCAGTGTTAGAGACCTGGAGAGGTACAATGAGCAGTTCTTC. Protein product: CSVRDLERYNEQFF.

The CDR3 loop is CASSDAGQGSSQPQHF. For the CDR3, the DNA is TGTGCCAGCTCAGATGCGGGACAGGGTTCGAGTCAGCCCCAGCATTTT. The chain carries TRBV18 and TRBJ1-5; TRBD1 aligns across 9 bases. The CDR3 is made up of 16 amino acids. The V gene end was trimmed by 5 bases and the J gene end by 6 bases; junction bases not matched to a gene: 11. Germline V CDR1 and CDR2: KGHSH, LQKENI.

This clonotype showed up many times. The rearrangement uses TRBV28 and TRBJ2-5; TRBD2 aligns across 10 bases. Germline V gene lookup returns CDR1 MDHEN and CDR2 SYDVKM. V trimming: 11 bases; J trimming: 1 base; junction bases outside the gene matches: 7. This CDR3 is 14 amino acids long. The CDR3 reads CAVQRGGSQETQYF. The CDR3 nucleotides read TGTGCCGTGCAGCGGGGGGGCTCCCAAGAGACCCAGTACTTC.

Many counts were recorded for this clonotype. This CDR3 reads CAISDQNRKDNEQFF. CDR3 DNA sequence: TGTGCCATCAGTGATCAGAACAGGAAAGACAATGAGCAGTTCTTC. The chain links TRBV10-3 to TRBJ2-1; D possibly corresponds to TRBD1 (5 bases). The V end lost 3 bases, the J end lost 5 bases, and 14 bases lay between the germline ends. The CDR3 is 15 amino acids. In germline, CDR1 is ENHRY, CDR2 SYGVKD.

This clonotype showed up just a few times. V and J are TRBV2 and TRBJ2-7; 11 bases map to TRBD1. Gene TRBJ2-5 matches the end of the DNA better, so the J call may be wrong. This CDR3 region has 14 residues. The germline V gene has CDR1 SNHLY and CDR2 FYNNEI. Written as DNA, the CDR3 is TGTGCCAGCATCCAGGACAGGGGGCTGGAGACCCAGTACTTC. Translating gives CASIQDRGLETQYF.

Of note for this clonotype: Compared with germline, one end of the junction differs, possibly owing to a read error. The gene calls are TRBV5-1 and TRBJ2-6, with D possibly TRBD1 on 6 matching bases. The germline gives CDR1 SGHRS, CDR2 YFSETQ. The CDR3 totals 20 residues. CDR3 protein: CASSPDPTGPSRSGTNVLTF. CDR3 nucleotide sequence: TGCGCCAGCAGCCCAGATCCCACAGGGCCCTCACGGTCTGGGACCAACGTCCTGACTTTC. Complete variable domain (other parts from reference TRBV5-1 and TRBJ2-6): KAGVTQTPRYLIKTRGQQVTLSCSPISGHRSVSWYQQTPGQGLQFLFEYFSETQRNKGNFPGRFSGRQFSNSRSEMNVSTLELGDSALYLCASSPDPTGPSRSGTNVLTFGAGSRLTVL.

This clonotype has only a few counts. CDR3 loop: CASSLTYSGGATGQYF. The CDR3 coding sequence is TGTGCCAGCAGCCTAACCTATAGCGGGGGGGCGACCGGGCAGTATTTT. The chain carries TRBV7-2 and TRBJ2-3; 11 nucleotides match TRBD2. This CDR3 is built from 16 residues. V was pared by 5 bases and J by 11 bases, with 15 bases of the junction left unmatched. The germline gives CDR1 SGHTA, CDR2 FQGNSA.

This chain joins TRBV12-3 or TRBV12-4 and TRBJ2-3; TRBD2 matches 9 bases. CDR3 size: 16 residues. The V segment lost 7 bases and the J segment 0 bases; nucleotides outside the gene matches: 8. The CDR3 is CASMGGGASSTDTQYF. In nucleotides, the CDR3 is TGTGCCAGCATGGGCGGGGGGGCATCTAGCACAGATACGCAGTATTTT.

This clonotype was observed many times. The rearrangement links TRBV7-8 to TRBJ2-2, with TRBD2 identical over 15 bases. Trimming took 0 bases from V and 3 from J; bases not matched to a gene: 2. This CDR3 is built from 18 residues. Germline V CDR1 and CDR2: SGHVS, FQNEAQ. CDR3 sequence (DNA): TGTGCCAGCAGCTTAGCGGGACTAGCGGGGGGCTACACCGGGGAGCTGTTTTTT. Its protein is CASSLAGLAGGYTGELFF.

This clonotype was counted only a few times. The gene calls are TRBV29-1 and TRBJ2-5; weak D call: TRBD2 (5 bases). Per germline, CDR1 SQVTM and CDR2 ANQGSEA. This CDR3 region has 15 residues. The germline V and J ends were trimmed by 6 bases and 2 bases, with 19 bases remaining between them. CDR3 bases: TGCAGCGTCGAACGATCGCCGGGATCACAAGAGACCCAGTACTTC. It yields the protein CSVERSPGSQETQYF.

This clonotype was seen many times. The chain couples TRBV15 to TRBJ2-1; D not certain. The germline V gene has CDR1 LNHNV and CDR2 YYDKDF (reference sequence). Trimming shortened V by 0 bases and J by 10 bases, and 7 bases separated the two germline ends. The CDR3 sequence is 12 residues long. The CDR3 DNA is TGTGCCACCAGCAGAGAAGGCGGAGAGCAGTTCTTC. Protein sequence: CATSREGGEQFF.

This clonotype was counted a few times. The CDR3 spells CASSHGLAEETQYF. In nucleotides, the CDR3 is TGTGCCAGCAGCCATGGACTAGCGGAAGAGACCCAGTACTTC. This chain connects TRBV3-1 to TRBJ2-5; TRBD2 matches 10 bases. The V gene end was trimmed by 3 bases and the J gene end by 3 bases; junction bases not matched to a gene: 1. This CDR3 contains 14 residues. The V gene's germline CDR1 is LGHDT and CDR2 YNNKEL (reference sequence).

In this sample, this clonotype turned up many times. The gene calls are TRBV12-3 or TRBV12-4 and TRBJ2-1, with TRBD1 identical over 12 bases. The CDR3 is 12 amino acids. V was clipped by 5 bases and J by 15 bases; unmatched bases: 5. Here the CDR3 reads CASSLGTGGLFF. The CDR3 DNA is TGTGCCAGCAGTCTCGGGACAGGGGGCCTGTTCTTC.

This clonotype was recorded many times. The rearrangement uses TRBV5-1 and TRBJ2-7; unclear D gene. The CDR3 has 14 residues. The V gene's germline CDR1 is SGHRS and CDR2 YFSETQ. V lost 1 base and J lost 1, with 9 bases in between. The CDR3 is CASSLSPDSYEQYF. CDR3 coding DNA: TGCGCCAGCAGCTTGTCGCCCGATTCCTACGAGCAGTACTTC.

This clonotype has just a few counts. The chain is built from TRBV20-1 and TRBJ2-7; either TRBD1 or TRBD2 may fit D (5 bases each). The V gene's germline CDR1 is DFQATT and CDR2 SNEGSKA (reference sequence). The CDR3 contains 12 residues. CDR3 protein: CSGDPSSYEQYF. Here the CDR3 DNA reads TGCAGCGGGGACCCAAGCTCCTACGAGCAGTACTTC.

This clonotype was seen more than once but under ten times. The rearrangement uses TRBV6-5 and TRBJ2-5, with TRBD1 matching 8 bases. CDR1 and CDR2 from the germline V gene are MNHEY and SVGAGI. This CDR3 is 16 amino acids long. V trimming: 0 bases; J trimming: 2 bases; junction bases outside the gene matches: 5. The CDR3 DNA reads TGTGCCAGCAGTTACTCGGGCAGGGGGCTACAAGAGACCCAGTACTTC. Translation: CASSYSGRGLQETQYF.

This clonotype has ten or more counts. V gene TRBV29-1 combines with J gene TRBJ1-4; possible D gene TRBD1, 5 bases. Germline-derived CDR1 and CDR2 are SQVTM and ANQGSEA. V lost 4 bases to trimming and J lost 0 bases, with 9 bases between them. This CDR3 region has 14 residues. DNA of the CDR3: TGCAGCGTTGTCGGGGACTCAACTAATGAAAAACTGTTTTTT. This codes for CSVVGDSTNEKLFF.